The 23 T cell receptor beta chains below all came from one sample that was sequenced in a study of response to subunit inactivated influenza vaccine (dated by TCRdb to 2016 to 2018). The protocol used for the library was RT-PCR. TCRdb names Illumina HiSeq 2500 as the instrument used. The public sequencing data were trimmed at Q25 with fastp and processed into clonotypes with MiXCR by TCRdb, which kept only in-frame beta chains. Under each unique CDR3 protein, matching rows form one entry showing the most common genes and DNA. The sample table contains fewer than 250,000 distinct CDR3 sequences; only one count was recorded for approximately 15% of them. The leading ten clones occupy about 25% of the sample. The specimen comprised CD8+ T cells sorted from PBMCs, sampled 4 to 6 days after vaccination. The source of these receptors is a man aged 45 to 65 who received an inactivated influenza vaccine. Donor details come from another sample of the same person, matched by shared clones.

The chain links TRBV4-3 to TRBJ2-7; maybe TRBD1 (5 bases). Trimming removed 0 bases at V and 4 bases at J, with 13 bases between. Germline CDR1 LGHNA, CDR2 YSLEER. The CDR3 sequence is 15 residues long. The CDR3 nucleotides read TGCGCCAGCAGCCAAGATCAGGGAACCGCTTACGAGCAGTACTTC. This translates into CASSQDQGTAYEQYF.

This sequence joins TRBV7-6 and TRBJ2-7; the D is unclear. Germline CDR1 is SGHVS and CDR2 is FNYEAQ. The CDR3 spans 15 residues. V was clipped by 1 base and J by 3 bases, with 13 bases between them. This chain's CDR3 is CASSLGPVPGYEQYF. In DNA form, the CDR3 reads TGTGCCAGCAGCTTAGGGCCAGTTCCGGGCTACGAGCAGTACTTC.

This clonotype occurred a few times. This sequence joins TRBV5-1 and TRBJ2-7, with D tentatively TRBD1 or TRBD2 (5 bases each). Per germline, CDR1 SGHRS and CDR2 YFSETQ. CDR3 size: 15 residues. V was clipped by 2 bases and J by 3 bases, with 15 bases between them. CDR3 in amino acids: CASSLTGTPVYEQYF. The DNA for the CDR3 is TGCGCCAGCAGCTTAACCGGGACGCCCGTCTACGAGCAGTACTTC.

This clonotype was seen at least ten times. V gene TRBV5-1 combines with J gene TRBJ2-2; no definite D call. This CDR3 is built from 14 residues. In germline, CDR1 is SGHRS, CDR2 YFSETQ. V gave up 2 bases and J gave up 4 bases, with 9 bases separating them. The CDR3 sequence: CASSLVYGTGELFF. DNA for the CDR3: TGCGCCAGCAGCTTAGTGTACGGCACCGGGGAGCTGTTTTTT.

V and J are TRBV7-8 and TRBJ1-5, with a weak D call TRBD1 (6 bases). Trimming shortened V by 2 bases and J by 4 bases, and 15 bases separated the two germline ends. The length of the CDR3 is 16 residues. Germline V gives CDR1 SGHVS, CDR2 FQNEAQ. The CDR3 is CASSLPAGAWNQPQHF. The CDR3 DNA follows: TGTGCCAGCAGCTTACCGGCGGGGGCGTGGAATCAGCCCCAGCATTTT.

This clonotype was found a few times. The chain recombines TRBV11-2 with TRBJ2-1; 7 bases match TRBD2. Germline CDR1 reads SGHAT; CDR2 reads FQNNGV. CDR3 size: 18 residues. V lost 3 bases, J lost 2 bases, and 13 bases stayed unmatched. CDR3 nucleotide sequence: TGTGCCAGCAGCTTGTTGGTGTGGGAGGGCCCTCCCTACAATGAGCAGTTCTTC. It is translated as CASSLLVWEGPPYNEQFF.

This sequence joins TRBV29-1 and TRBJ2-7; 11 nucleotides align to TRBD2. From germline, CDR1 is SQVTM and CDR2 ANQGSEA. Unmatched junction bases numbered 11, after V lost 6 bases and J lost 7 bases. This CDR3 is built from 14 residues. The CDR3 sequence is CSVSLAGGSWEQYF. In nucleotides, the CDR3 is TGCAGCGTAAGTCTAGCGGGGGGATCCTGGGAGCAGTACTTC.

In its sample, this clonotype was seen a few times. The chain carries TRBV28 and TRBJ2-3; D not certain. This CDR3 comprises 18 residues. Germline loops: CDR1 MDHEN, CDR2 SYDVKM. Trimming removed 4 bases from V and 2 bases from J, with 22 bases in between. The CDR3 DNA reads as TGTGCCAGCAGTTACCCATCATTGCAATGGAGACCCACAGATACGCAGTATTTT. Translating gives CASSYPSLQWRPTDTQYF.

There are a few counts of this clonotype. The gene calls are TRBV9 and TRBJ2-5, with D unresolved. CDR3 size: 15 residues. V was clipped by 3 bases and J by 2 bases, with 14 bases between them. CDR1 and CDR2 from the germline V gene are SGDLS and YYNGEE. CDR3 region: CASSASAGSQETQYF. The CDR3 DNA reads as TGTGCCAGCAGCGCTTCAGCCGGGTCACAAGAGACCCAGTACTTC.

This clonotype was seen many times. This chain joins TRBV29-1 and TRBJ2-1, with 13 bases fitting TRBD2. V trimming: 6 bases; J trimming: 7 bases; junction bases outside the gene matches: 6. Germline V gene data show CDR1 as SQVTM and CDR2 as ANQGSEA. The length of the CDR3 is 14 residues. CDR3 sequence: CSVRGLAGSNEQFF. CDR3 in DNA: TGCAGCGTAAGGGGACTAGCGGGGTCAAATGAGCAGTTCTTC.

With regard to this clonotype: Compared with germline, one end of the junction differs, possibly owing to a read error. This chain joins TRBV20-1 and TRBJ2-7; 10 bases are a match to TRBD1. Germline V gives CDR1 DFQATT, CDR2 SNEGSKA (reference sequence). The CDR3 is 13 residues long. CDR3 protein: CSAPGQGIYEQHF. In nucleotides, the CDR3 is TGCAGTGCCCCGGGACAGGGGATATACGAGCAGCACTTC.

This clonotype has just a few counts. V is TRBV20-1 and J is TRBJ2-5; a possible D gene is TRBD1 (6 bases). Germline CDR1 and CDR2: DFQATT and SNEGSKA (reference sequence). Trimming took off 5 bases at V and 5 bases at J, with 21 bases between the two ends. The CDR3 totals 15 residues. The CDR3 protein is CSAEYDRSAGETQYF. The CDR3 DNA is TGCAGTGCTGAATACGACAGGTCAGCTGGTGAGACCCAGTACTTC.

The chain is built from TRBV7-3 and TRBJ2-1; the D is unclear. Germline CDR1 and CDR2: SGHTA and FQGTGA. V dropped 3 bases and J dropped 2 bases, with 8 bases sitting between them. CDR3 length: 14 amino acids. The CDR3 reads CASSFSSTYNEQFF. CDR3 in DNA: TGTGCCAGCAGCTTTAGCTCCACCTACAATGAGCAGTTCTTC.

This clonotype was counted ten times or more. V gene TRBV5-5 combines with J gene TRBJ2-1; TRBD1 matches at 9 bases. Germline CDR1 is SGHKS and CDR2 is YYEKEE (reference sequence). The CDR3 runs to 14 residues. V shed 9 bases and J 1 base; nucleotides not matched to a gene: 5. CDR3 region: CATETGGSYNEQFF. The CDR3 DNA reads as TGTGCCACGGAGACAGGGGGGTCCTACAATGAGCAGTTCTTC.

V is TRBV12-3 or TRBV12-4 and J is TRBJ2-7; D is perhaps TRBD1 (5 bases). V dropped 4 bases and J dropped 2 bases, with 12 bases sitting between them. The CDR3 loop spans 14 amino acids. In DNA form, the CDR3 reads TGTGCCAGCAGTTCCTCGACAGCAACCTACGAGCAGTACTTC. Translation: CASSSSTATYEQYF.

The chain is built from TRBV3-1 and TRBJ2-1; no firm D call. Germline V gene lookup returns CDR1 LGHDT and CDR2 YNNKEL (reference sequence). V dropped 0 bases and J dropped 9 bases, with 9 bases sitting between them. The CDR3 covers 13 residues. CDR3 bases: TGTGCCAGCAGCCAAGATAGTTTGCTTGAGCAGTTCTTC. As protein: CASSQDSLLEQFF.

CDR3 DNA sequence: TGCAGCGTTGAACAGGGGATTGGCAATGAGCAGTTCTTC. Amino acids: CSVEQGIGNEQFF. V usage is TRBV29-1 and J usage is TRBJ2-1; the D gene is possibly TRBD1 (6 bases). CDR1 and CDR2 from the germline V gene are SQVTM and ANQGSEA. This CDR3 is 13 amino acids long. V gave up 2 bases and J gave up 6 bases, with 11 bases separating them.

The chain has TRBV12-3 or TRBV12-4 and TRBJ2-3; 7 positions match TRBD2. Trimming took 3 bases from V and 0 from J; bases not matched to a gene: 6. This CDR3 comprises 16 residues. The CDR3 sequence is CASSLGRGTSTDTQYF. CDR3 DNA: TGTGCCAGCAGTTTGGGGCGGGGGACTAGCACAGATACGCAGTATTTT.

This clonotype was detected only a few times. The CDR3 reads CASSLEGSGRNEQFF. CDR3 in DNA: TGCGCCAGCAGCTTGGAGGGGAGCGGGCGCAATGAGCAGTTCTTC. The chain is built from TRBV5-1 and TRBJ2-1; tentative D call: TRBD2 (6 bases). This CDR3 contains 15 residues. The germline CDR1 and CDR2 sequences are SGHRS and YFSETQ. The V gene lost 0 bases and the J gene lost 6 bases, with 13 bases spanning the gap.

This chain joins TRBV6-2 or TRBV6-3 and TRBJ2-1, with unresolved D. This CDR3 contains 13 residues. The ends were cut back, 6 bases at V and 7 bases at J, with 13 bases in the middle. CDR1 and CDR2 from the germline V gene are MNHEY and SVGEGT. The CDR3 region is CASSPWLRNEQFF. The CDR3 region has the DNA TGTGCCAGCAGCCCGTGGCTGCGGAATGAGCAGTTCTTC.

CDR3 sequence: CATSDRLADTDTQYF. The CDR3, as DNA: TGTGCCACCAGCGACCGACTAGCGGACACAGATACGCAGTATTTT. J is TRBJ2-3 and V is TRBV15, with TRBD2 matching 9 bases. J lost 2 bases, V lost 5 bases, and 5 bases had no gene match. Germline V gene lookup returns CDR1 LNHNV and CDR2 YYDKDF (reference sequence). The CDR3 consists of 15 residues.

Ten or more counts support this clonotype. J is TRBJ1-1 and V is TRBV5-1, with no clear D. CDR3 length equals 13 residues. Trimming cost V 4 bases and J 4 bases, with 11 bases left between them. Germline loops: CDR1 SGHRS, CDR2 YFSETQ. The CDR3 DNA reads TGCGCCAGCAGCCTCGGATTGACCACTGAAGCTTTCTTT. It translates to CASSLGLTTEAFF.

The chain is built from TRBV2 and TRBJ2-2; D call uncertain. The V and J ends lost 2 bases and 0 bases respectively, with 7 bases between them. The germline gives CDR1 SNHLY, CDR2 FYNNEI. This CDR3 has 15 residues. CDR3 loop: CASSEQETNTGELFF. The CDR3 nucleotides are TGTGCCAGCAGTGAACAGGAAACGAACACCGGGGAGCTGTTTTTT.